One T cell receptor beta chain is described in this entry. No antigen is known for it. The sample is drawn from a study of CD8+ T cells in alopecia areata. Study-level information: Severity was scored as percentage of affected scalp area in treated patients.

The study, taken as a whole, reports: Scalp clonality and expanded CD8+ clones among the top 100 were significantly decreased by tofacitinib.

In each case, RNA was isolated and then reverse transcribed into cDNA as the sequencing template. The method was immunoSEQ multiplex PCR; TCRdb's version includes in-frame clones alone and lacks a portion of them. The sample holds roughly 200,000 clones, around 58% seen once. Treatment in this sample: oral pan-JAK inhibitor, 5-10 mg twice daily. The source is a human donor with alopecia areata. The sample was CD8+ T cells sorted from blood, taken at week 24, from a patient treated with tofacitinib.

CDR3 protein: CASSESSSTNEQFF. The DNA of the CDR3 is TGCGCCAGCAGTGAGTCATCCAGTACCAATGAGCAGTTCTTC. V gene TRBV10-2 combines with J gene TRBJ2-1; D call uncertain. Per the germline V gene, CDR1 is WSHSY and CDR2 is SAAADI. Trimming removed 0 bases at V and 6 bases at J, with 9 bases between. This CDR3 is 14 amino acids long.